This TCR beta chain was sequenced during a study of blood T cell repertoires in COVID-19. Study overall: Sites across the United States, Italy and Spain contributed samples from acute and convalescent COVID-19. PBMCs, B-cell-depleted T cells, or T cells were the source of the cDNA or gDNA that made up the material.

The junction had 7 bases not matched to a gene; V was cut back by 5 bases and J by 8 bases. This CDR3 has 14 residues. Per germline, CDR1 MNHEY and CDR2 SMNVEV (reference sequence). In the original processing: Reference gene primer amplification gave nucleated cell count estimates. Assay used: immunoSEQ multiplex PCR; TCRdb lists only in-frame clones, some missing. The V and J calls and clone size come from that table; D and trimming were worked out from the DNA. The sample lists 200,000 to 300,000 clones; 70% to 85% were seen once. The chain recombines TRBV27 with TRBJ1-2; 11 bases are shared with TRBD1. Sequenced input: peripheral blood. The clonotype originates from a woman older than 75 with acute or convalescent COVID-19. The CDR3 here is CASSRDRGVRGYTF. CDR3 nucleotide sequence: TGTGCCAGCAGTCGGGACAGGGGGGTAAGAGGCTACACCTTC.